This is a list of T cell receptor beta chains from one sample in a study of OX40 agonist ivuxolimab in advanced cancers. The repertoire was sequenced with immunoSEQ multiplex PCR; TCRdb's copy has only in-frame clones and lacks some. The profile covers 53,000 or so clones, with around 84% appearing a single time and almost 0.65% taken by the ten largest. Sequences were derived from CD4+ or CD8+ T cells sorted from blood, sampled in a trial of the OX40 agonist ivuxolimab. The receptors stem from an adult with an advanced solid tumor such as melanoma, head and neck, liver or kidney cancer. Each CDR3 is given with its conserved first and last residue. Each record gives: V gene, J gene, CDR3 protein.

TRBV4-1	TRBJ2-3	CASSPSGLAGYDTQYF
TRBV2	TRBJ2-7	CASSEFRAGGVYEQYF
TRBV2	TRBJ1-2	CASSETGEGLSGYTF
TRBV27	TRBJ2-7	CASTPSAQVIASYEQYF
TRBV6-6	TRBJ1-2	CASSYFRGADYGYTF
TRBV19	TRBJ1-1	CASGRQGVTEAFF
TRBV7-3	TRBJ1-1	CASSSRDSPNTEAFF
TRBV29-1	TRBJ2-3	CSGLVADTQYF
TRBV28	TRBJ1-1	CASSSPGRRNTEAFF
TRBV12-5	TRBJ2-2	CASGPGAGAPGTGELFF
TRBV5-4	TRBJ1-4	CASSRTGDWVEKLFF
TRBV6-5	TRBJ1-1	CASSYSGIPEAFF
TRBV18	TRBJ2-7	CASSPSLGGSYEQYF
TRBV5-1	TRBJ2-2	CASSLMTRMDGELFF
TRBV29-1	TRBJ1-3	CSVGRPGGNTIYF
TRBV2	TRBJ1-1	CASIQGGITEAFF
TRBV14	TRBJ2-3	CASSQPRTADTQYF
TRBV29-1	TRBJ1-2	CSVGATNYGYTF
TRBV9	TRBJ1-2	CASSPRDYYGYTF
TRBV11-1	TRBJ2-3	CASSLEVTGGVDTQYF
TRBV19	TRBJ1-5	CASTAAQGFASYSNQPQHF
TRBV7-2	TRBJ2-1	CASSSGDAFNEQFF
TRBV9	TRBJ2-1	CASSVGPRGEQFF
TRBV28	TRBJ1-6	CASRTPGTAYNSPLHF
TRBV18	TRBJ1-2	CASSRQINYGYTF
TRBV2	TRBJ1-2	CASSERSYGYTF
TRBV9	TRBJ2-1	CASSVALAGGPSYNEQFF
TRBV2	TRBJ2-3	CASSEGTHTDTQYF
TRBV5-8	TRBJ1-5	CASSPGQIAQPQHF
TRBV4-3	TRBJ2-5	CASSQRVSGQQETQYF
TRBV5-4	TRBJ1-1	CASSLAYTEAFF
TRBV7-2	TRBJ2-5	CASSLPGAEQETQYF
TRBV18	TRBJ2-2	CASTSGTSGNTGELFF
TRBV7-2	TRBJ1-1	CASTLTGGAFF
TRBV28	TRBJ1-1	CASTLGTQGPEAFF
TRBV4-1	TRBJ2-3	CASSPHQGTYTDTQYF
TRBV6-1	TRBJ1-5	CASSLRNQPQHF
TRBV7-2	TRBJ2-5	CASSLGPGLETQYF
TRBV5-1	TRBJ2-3	CASSPGVDTQYF
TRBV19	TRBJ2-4	CASSPHWVLTAKNIQYF